The clone carrying this T cell receptor beta chain was recorded only once. Its antigen is still unknown. These data belong to a study of regulatory and conventional T cells in RAG deficiency. The study, taken as a whole, reports: Omenn CD25-high CD127-low cells may be activated cells, not true Tregs. Patient subsets had shorter CDR3s; Omenn Treg-Tconv overlap exceeded 85%. Shannon entropy was markedly lower and Simpson indices higher in RAG-deficient patients than control T-cell subsets.

Genomic DNA came from blood regulatory T cells gated CD4+ CD25-high CD127-low. The data were produced by immunoSEQ multiplex PCR, yet TCRdb's version contains in-frame clones alone and is incomplete. The sample shows fewer than 9,500 clones, roughly 92% of them seen only once. The same data also went into a second study, on regulatory T cells. This second report adds: Primers: 52 TRBV forward and 13 TRBJ reverse.

The material sequenced was CD127- CD25+ CD4+ Tregs sorted from blood. The TCR originated in a human donor in good health.

The CDR3 DNA reads as TGTGCTAGTGGACAGGGGGTGAGCTTATCAGATACGCAGTATTTT. This gives the protein CASGQGVSLSDTQYF. The rearrangement uses TRBV12-5 and TRBJ2-3; 8 bases line up with TRBD1. Germline V gives CDR1 LGHNT, CDR2 FRNRAP. The J segment lost 4 bases and the V segment lost 6 bases, leaving 9 bases of the junction unmatched. There are 15 residues in the CDR3.